Each of the 25 T cell receptor beta chains below was sequenced from the same sample in a study of blood T cells in healthy people across ages. A second PCR of 7 to 11 cycles used a sample-barcoded 5' primer and a J-beta primer mix. TCRdb independently ran MiXCR on the 5' RACE reads; one entry per CDR3 protein. Of some 1.7 million distinct CDR3 sequences in the sample, about 30% are singletons; the top ten hold less than 9.5%. Sequenced input: blood. The receptors derive from a woman in her twenties or thirties in good health.

Note on this clonotype: A much bigger clone sits one base away, suggesting this may be a read error. The V and J genes are TRBV5-1 and TRBJ2-5, with 16 bases lining up with TRBD2. CDR1 and CDR2 (germline): SGHRS, YFSETQ. Unmatched junction bases numbered 14, after V lost 4 bases and J lost 11 bases. CDR3 length: 17 residues. CDR3 DNA: TGCGCCAGCAGCACGGGACTAGCGGGGGGGTCCTACAATGAGCAGTACTTC. It codes for CASSTGLAGGSYNEQYF.

This clonotype was counted only a few times. The chain uses TRBV9 and TRBJ2-5; 11 nucleotides match TRBD1. The CDR3 contains 16 residues. Unmatched junction bases numbered 6, after V lost 0 bases and J lost 5 bases. From germline, CDR1 is SGDLS and CDR2 YYNGEE. CDR3 coding DNA: TGTGCCAGCAGCGTAGTAGGACAGGGGGCTGGGGAGACCCAGTACTTC. Amino acids: CASSVVGQGAGETQYF.

This chain joins TRBV2 and TRBJ2-1, with TRBD1 identical over 7 bases. The CDR3 loop spans 13 amino acids. V was clipped by 10 bases and J by 8 bases; unmatched bases: 11. Germline CDR1 and CDR2: SNHLY and FYNNEI. In nucleotides, the CDR3 is TGTGCCACCACAGGGGAAATGAATGATGAGCAGTTCTTC. Protein sequence: CATTGEMNDEQFF.

Notes on this clonotype: The junction departs from the called germline gene at one end, perhaps through a read error. The chain links TRBV25-1 to TRBJ2-6; TRBD1 agrees at 9 bases. The germline CDR1 and CDR2 sequences are MGHDK and SYGVNS. The CDR3 has 19 amino acids. The chain's CDR3 is CASSAITGQGNSGADVLTF. CDR3 DNA sequence: TGTGCCAGCAGTGCAATTACGGGACAGGGTAACTCTGGGGCCGACGTCCTGACTTTC. The full variable domain, with the rest looked up from reference TRBV25-1 and TRBJ2-6, is EADIYQTPRYLVIGTGKKITLECSQTMGHDKMYWYQQDPGMELHLIHYSYGVNSTEKGDLSSESTVSRIRTEHFPLTLESARPSHTSQYLCASSAITGQGNSGADVLTFGAGSRLTVL.

This clonotype was seen ten or more times. V and J are TRBV12-3 or TRBV12-4 and TRBJ2-7; possibly TRBD1 for D (7 bases). This CDR3 region has 12 residues. Trimming stripped 7 bases from V and 5 bases from J, with 12 bases between. The DNA of the CDR3 is TGTGCCAGCAACCAGGGGGGTGACGAGCAGTACTTC. It is translated as CASNQGGDEQYF.

This CDR3 reads CASSLPGGTQETQYF. DNA of the CDR3: TGTGCCAGCAGCTTACCGGGGGGCACGCAAGAGACCCAGTACTTC. The V and J genes are TRBV7-2 and TRBJ2-5, with TRBD2 as a possible D gene (7 bases). The germline V gene encodes CDR1 SGHTA and CDR2 FQGNSA. This CDR3 region has 15 residues. V shed 2 bases and J shed 2 bases, with 12 bases lying between them.

A remark on this clonotype: A read error is possible here, since a much larger clone lies one base away. The chain employs TRBV12-3 or TRBV12-4 and TRBJ2-1; D is ambiguous. The CDR3 spans 11 residues. The DNA for the CDR3 is TGTGGCAGCAGTTTAATCGATGAGCAGTTCTTC. It yields the protein CGSSLIDEQFF.

This clonotype has only a few counts. The V gene is TRBV5-5, the J gene TRBJ1-2, with a possible D match to TRBD1 (6 bases). Trimming cost V 2 bases and J 4 bases, with 18 bases left between them. CDR3 size: 16 residues. The germline CDR1 and CDR2 sequences are SGHKS and YYEKEE (reference sequence). The CDR3 DNA reads TGTGCCAGCAGCTTAGGGGGGCCGGGCCAAATCTATGGCTACACCTTC. This gives the protein CASSLGGPGQIYGYTF.

J is TRBJ2-5 and V is TRBV6-2 or TRBV6-3, with 10 positions matching TRBD2. Trimming at V came to 2 bases and at J to 5 bases, leaving 14 bases not matched to a gene. This CDR3 region has 18 residues. Germline CDR1 reads MNHEY; CDR2 reads SVGEGT. CDR3 bases: TGTGCCAGCAGTTACAGCGCGAACCTAGCGGGAGTTAGGGAGACCCAGTACTTC. Its protein product is CASSYSANLAGVRETQYF.

As regards this clonotype: A much larger clone differs from this one at a single base, so this may be a read error. The rearrangement uses TRBV12-3 or TRBV12-4 and TRBJ1-2; TRBD1 matches at 9 bases. V was pared by 6 bases and J by 4 bases, with 6 bases of the junction left unmatched. This CDR3 is built from 14 residues. Here the CDR3 DNA reads TGTGCCAGCAGGTTGGGGGACAGGGTCTATGGCTACACCTTC. Translation: CASRLGDRVYGYTF.

The V gene is TRBV5-1, the J gene TRBJ2-1; no firm D call. V lost 4 bases, J lost 0 bases, and 14 bases lay in between. The CDR3 sequence is 16 residues long. Germline V gene sequence: CDR1 SGHRS, CDR2 YFSETQ. The CDR3 is CASSARPTDSYNEQFF. CDR3 bases: TGCGCCAGCAGCGCAAGGCCGACTGACTCCTACAATGAGCAGTTCTTC. Full variable domain (missing parts from reference TRBV5-1 and TRBJ2-1): KAGVTQTPRYLIKTRGQQVTLSCSPISGHRSVSWYQQTPGQGLQFLFEYFSETQRNKGNFPGRFSGRQFSNSRSEMNVSTLELGDSALYLCASSARPTDSYNEQFFGPGTRLTVL.

In this sample, this clonotype turned up a few times. The chain employs TRBV20-1 and TRBJ2-3; a possible D gene is TRBD2 (6 bases). The CDR3 spans 15 residues. Trimming took 3 bases from V and 1 from J, leaving 14 bases between them. Germline assignment: CDR1 DFQATT and CDR2 SNEGSKA (reference sequence). CDR3 sequence: CSARRETWGTDTQYF. Here the CDR3 DNA reads TGCAGTGCTAGGCGGGAAACTTGGGGCACAGATACGCAGTATTTT.

In the case of this clonotype: No conserved phenylalanine or tryptophan ends this CDR3, so it is likely a read error. The chain employs TRBV14 and TRBJ2-1; D uncertain. V lost 0 bases and J 6 bases, leaving 9 bases between the germline ends. The CDR3 covers 14 residues. In germline, CDR1 is SGHDN, CDR2 FVKESK. In DNA, the CDR3 is TGTGCCAGCAGCCAAGAAGGCTCATGCAATGAGCAGTTCTTA. Translated, it gives CASSQEGSCNEQFL.

This clonotype was recorded a few times. V and J are TRBV11-2 and TRBJ2-7; TRBD2 matches at 9 bases. CDR1 and CDR2 (germline): SGHAT, FQNNGV. CDR3 size: 17 residues. Losses at the gene ends were 6 bases for V and 0 bases for J; bases not matched to a gene: 12. Here the CDR3 DNA reads TGTGCCAGCAGTTTTAGCGGGAGAGGCCCTCTCTCCTACGAGCAGTACTTC. It yields the protein CASSFSGRGPLSYEQYF.

This clonotype was recorded many times. This chain joins TRBV4-1 and TRBJ2-5, with 8 bases lining up with TRBD1. Germline loops: CDR1 MGHRA, CDR2 YSYEKL. With V trimmed by 1 base and J by 3 bases, 7 bases remained unmatched. The CDR3 length is 16 residues. CDR3: CASSQVRGRQEETQYF. CDR3 DNA sequence: TGCGCCAGCAGCCAAGTCAGGGGGCGACAGGAAGAGACCCAGTACTTC.

This clonotype was seen a few times. V gene TRBV19 combines with J gene TRBJ2-5; D call uncertain. Per germline, CDR1 LNHDA and CDR2 SQIVND (reference sequence). V was pared by 0 bases and J by 4 bases, with 15 bases between. The CDR3 runs 16 residues. The CDR3 DNA is TGTGCCAGTAGTATAGATCGTGCAGCCTCGGGAGAGACCCAGTACTTC. This encodes CASSIDRAASGETQYF.

This clonotype has a handful of counts. This chain uses TRBV4-1 with TRBJ2-5, with TRBD2 as a possible D gene (6 bases). There are 15 residues in the CDR3. Trimming removed 0 bases at V and 11 bases at J, with 19 bases between. Germline V gives CDR1 MGHRA, CDR2 YSYEKL. The CDR3 DNA is TGCGCCAGCAGCCAAGATTCGGGGGATGGGGACGGGCAGTACTTC. As protein: CASSQDSGDGDGQYF.

In this sample, this clonotype turned up a few times. The CDR3 spells CAISESRASGDNNEQFF. In DNA form, the CDR3 reads TGTGCCATCAGTGAGTCACGAGCTAGCGGGGACAACAATGAGCAGTTCTTC. The gene calls are TRBV10-3 and TRBJ2-1; 9 nucleotides match TRBD2. The CDR3 extends over 17 amino acids. The germline V gene has CDR1 ENHRY and CDR2 SYGVKD. The J segment lost 5 bases and the V segment lost 0 bases, leaving 8 bases of the junction unmatched.

The chain employs TRBV18 and TRBJ2-3; the D is unclear. Trimming stripped 0 bases from V and 4 bases from J, with 20 bases between. The CDR3 totals 18 residues. Germline V gene sequence: CDR1 KGHSH, CDR2 LQKENI. CDR3 amino acids: CASSPPVAEPGRADTQYF. CDR3 in DNA: TGTGCCAGCTCACCACCTGTGGCCGAGCCGGGTCGGGCAGATACGCAGTATTTT.

The chain recombines TRBV6-5 with TRBJ1-1; no firm D call. This CDR3 is built from 13 residues. The germline V gene encodes CDR1 MNHEY and CDR2 SVGAGI. The V and J ends lost 7 bases and 3 bases respectively, with 12 bases between them. CDR3 in DNA: TGTGCCAGCACGATAGACACGTACACTGAAGCTTTCTTT. Encoded protein: CASTIDTYTEAFF.

Points on this clonotype: Given a much more abundant clone one base away, this may be a read error. The chain combines TRBV28 with TRBJ2-4, with a possible D match to TRBD2 (6 bases). CDR3 length equals 17 residues. The germline gives CDR1 MDHEN, CDR2 SYDVKM. The CDR3 DNA follows: TGTGCCAGCATTTTACTTCACGACGCGGGGCGAGTGGCCATTCAGTACTTC. It encodes CASILLHDAGRVAIQYF.

To note about this clonotype: Just one base apart from a much larger clone, this may be a read error. The chain recombines TRBV5-4 with TRBJ1-2; D unclear. CDR1 and CDR2 (germline): SGHNT, YYREEE (reference sequence). V gave up 3 bases and J gave up 0 bases, with 9 bases separating them. The CDR3 has 14 residues. CDR3 nucleotides: TGTGCCAGCAGCTGGGTCAGCACTAACTATGGCTACACCTTC. This codes for CASSWVSTNYGYTF.

In its sample, this clonotype was seen a few times. The chain uses TRBV12-3 or TRBV12-4 and TRBJ1-4; no firm D call. Trimming took 2 bases from V and 5 from J, leaving 12 bases between them. This CDR3 comprises 15 residues. CDR3 sequence: CASSLRPRENEKLFF. The CDR3 region has the DNA TGTGCCAGCAGTTTAAGGCCCCGAGAAAATGAAAAACTGTTTTTT.

This clonotype was seen a handful of times. The chain links TRBV28 to TRBJ1-4, with 10 bases fitting TRBD1. Trimming cost V 0 bases and J 7 bases; bases outside gene matches: 5. From germline, CDR1 is MDHEN and CDR2 SYDVKM. The length of the CDR3 is 16 residues. CDR3 amino acids: CASSLWRRDRGEKLFF. CDR3 nucleotide sequence: TGTGCCAGCAGTTTATGGCGAAGGGACAGGGGTGAAAAACTGTTTTTT.

This clonotype was observed a handful of times. The chain is built from TRBV28 and TRBJ2-5, with TRBD1 matching 7 bases. Germline CDR1 is MDHEN and CDR2 is SYDVKM. The CDR3 extends over 14 amino acids. The J segment lost 7 bases and the V segment lost 4 bases, leaving 9 bases of the junction unmatched. CDR3 loop: CASSSSRQGGTQYF. CDR3 nucleotides: TGTGCCAGCAGTTCCTCTCGACAGGGTGGGACCCAGTACTTC.